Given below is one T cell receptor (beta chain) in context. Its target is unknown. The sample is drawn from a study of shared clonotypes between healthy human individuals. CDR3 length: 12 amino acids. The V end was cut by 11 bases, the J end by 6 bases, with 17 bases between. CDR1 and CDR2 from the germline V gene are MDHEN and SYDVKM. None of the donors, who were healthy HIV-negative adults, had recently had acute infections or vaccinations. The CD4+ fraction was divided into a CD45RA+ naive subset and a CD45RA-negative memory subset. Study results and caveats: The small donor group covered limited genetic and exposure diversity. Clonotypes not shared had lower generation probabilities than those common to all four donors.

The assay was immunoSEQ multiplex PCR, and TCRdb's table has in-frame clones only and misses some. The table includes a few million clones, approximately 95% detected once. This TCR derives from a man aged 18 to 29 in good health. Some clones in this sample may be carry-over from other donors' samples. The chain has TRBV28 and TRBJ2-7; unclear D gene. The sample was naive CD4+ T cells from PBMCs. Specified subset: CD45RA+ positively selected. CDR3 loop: CAYGSVSSEQYF. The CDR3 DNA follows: TGTGCCTATGGTTCGGTTTCTTCCGAGCAGTACTTC.